This T cell receptor beta chain was identified in a study of blood T cells in healthy people across ages. With a J-beta primer mix and a sample-barcoded 5' primer, a second PCR ran 7 to 11 cycles. Tags on each cDNA molecule came from a template-switch adaptor with 12 random nucleotides. TCRdb re-derived calls from the 5' RACE reads in MiXCR, one entry per CDR3 protein. The sample records a few hundred thousand distinct CDR3 sequences, approximately 30% being singletons. Germline V gene lookup returns CDR1 ENHRY and CDR2 SYGVKD. Trimming left V 10 bases short and J 5 bases short, with 19 bases between. The CDR3 consists of 14 residues.

The rearrangement joins TRBV10-3 to TRBJ2-3; no clear D. This TCR was sampled from a woman aged 70-85 years in good health. The material sequenced was blood. DNA of the CDR3: TGTGCCACAGCTAAAAGTGCGGCAGGAGATACGCAGTATTTT. Its translation: CATAKSAAGDTQYF.